The T cell receptor beta chain described here comes from a study of siplizumab effects on memory and regulatory T cells. Looked up from germline, CDR1 is SQVTM and CDR2 is ANQGSEA. The V gene lost 5 bases and the J gene lost 1 base, with 8 bases spanning the gap. The CDR3 has 12 residues. Study conclusions and caveats: Poor capture below about 10^-5 frequency left most alloreactive clones unmapped to unstimulated subsets.

Only in-frame clones appear in the TCRdb table, and some are missing; sequencing was by immunoSEQ multiplex PCR. The sample includes about 50,000 clones, approximately 93% of them seen just once. This clone has at least ten counts. Its antigen is undetermined. The source is a human donor in good health. This chain joins TRBV29-1 and TRBJ1-1, with no clear D. Input material: CD8+ T cells sorted from blood. CDR3 region: CSVRVENTEAFF. CDR3 bases: TGCAGCGTTAGGGTAGAGAACACTGAAGCTTTCTTT.